In its sample, the clone carrying this TCR beta chain was seen a few times. The V gene lost 5 bases and the J gene lost 7 bases, with 11 bases spanning the gap. The CDR3 totals 12 residues. Germline V gives CDR1 MNHEY, CDR2 SVGEGT. MiXCR, applied by TCRdb to the 5' RACE reads, yields one record per CDR3 protein. The sample lists 55,000 to 70,000 distinct CDR3 sequences, 25% to 30% occurring once. CD4+CD45RO+CD25- cells were isolated as memory CD4+ T cells. The receptor was isolated from a female donor with breast cancer. This rearrangement joins TRBV6-2 or TRBV6-3 to TRBJ1-1; no firm D call. Input material: tumor-infiltrating memory CD4+ T cells sorted from the breast tumor. Subset here: memory CD4+ T cells, CD4+CD45RO+CD25-. The CDR3 nucleotides are TGTGCCAGCAGTCCGGGGTTGGGTGAAGCTTTCTTT. Protein sequence: CASSPGLGEAFF.